Listed here is a single TCR beta chain. Enrolled through a virtual design, the participants were between roughly 18 and 90 years of age and came from approximately 25 US areas. The CDR3 totals 15 residues. Germline-derived CDR1 and CDR2 are LNHNV and YYDKDF (reference sequence). The V and J ends lost 0 bases and 6 bases respectively, with 14 bases between them. These data are taken from a study of blood T cell repertoires in COVID-19. As handled by the study authors: Reference gene primers were amplified, and this amplification served to estimate nucleated cell counts. TCRdb's copy holds only in-frame clones and misses some; the assay was immunoSEQ multiplex PCR. Clonal size and the V and J genes are those of that table, whereas D and trimming came from the DNA. Here the sample spans roughly 260,000 clones, 86% being singletons.

This receptor was identified in a woman between 18 and 29 years old who had recovered from COVID-19. Input material: PBMCs or T cells enriched from blood (not recorded which). The chain employs TRBV15 and TRBJ2-5, with D perhaps TRBD2 (6 bases). The CDR3 is CATSRDPRGRQTQYF. The CDR3, as DNA: TGTGCCACCAGCAGAGATCCTCGGGGGAGGCAGACCCAGTACTTC.